The 30 T cell receptor beta chains presented below share a single source sample, sequenced in a study of type 1 regulatory T cells. These receptors have no known antigen. TCRdb recomputed calls from the reads with MiXCR, one row per CDR3 protein. The sample has about 60,000 distinct CDR3 sequences, roughly 49% seen once. Input material: cultured non-Tr1 T cells, either the whole culture or a sorted T cell fraction (not recorded which). The receptors derive from a human donor in good health.

Note on this clonotype: One end of the junction does not line up with germline, which may come from a read error. V gene TRBV2 combines with J gene TRBJ2-2, with D possibly matching TRBD2 (5 bases). Germline CDR1 SNHLY, CDR2 FYNNEI. This CDR3 has 13 residues. The chain's CDR3 is CASRTENTGKLFF. The CDR3 bases are TGTGCCAGCCGGACGGAGAACACCGGGAAGCTGTTTTTT.

This clonotype was seen a handful of times. This chain uses TRBV20-1 with TRBJ2-7; 9 nucleotides match TRBD2. With V trimmed by 6 bases and J by 3 bases, 12 bases remained unmatched. The CDR3 has 15 amino acids. CDR1 and CDR2 (germline): DFQATT, SNEGSKA (reference sequence). The CDR3 sequence is CSANPSGGLIYEQYF. The CDR3, as DNA: TGCAGTGCCAACCCCAGCGGGGGGTTGATCTACGAGCAGTACTTC.

This rearrangement joins TRBV6-5 to TRBJ2-3, with no clear D. Germline assignment: CDR1 MNHEY and CDR2 SVGAGI. CDR3 size: 12 residues. Trimming took 7 bases from V and 9 from J, leaving 14 bases between them. Written as DNA, the CDR3 is TGTGCCAGCATCTCCCCCCTTCAAACGCAGTATTTT. Protein: CASISPLQTQYF.

The V gene is TRBV5-1, the J gene TRBJ2-7; 11 bases fit TRBD2. From germline, CDR1 is SGHRS and CDR2 YFSETQ. The CDR3 has 14 residues. Unmatched junction bases numbered 2, after V lost 2 bases and J lost 4 bases. The CDR3 DNA reads TGCGCCAGCAGCTTTAGCGGGGGGGCGTACGAGCAGTACTTC. It encodes CASSFSGGAYEQYF.

This clonotype was counted between two and nine times. The CDR3 loop reads CASSLASGGSGELFF. CDR3 in DNA: TGTGCCAGCAGTTTAGCTAGCGGGGGATCCGGGGAGCTGTTTTTT. This chain joins TRBV12-3 or TRBV12-4 and TRBJ2-2; 9 bases match TRBD2. The CDR3 length is 15 residues. With V trimmed by 0 bases and J by 6 bases, 2 bases remained unmatched.

The chain has TRBV5-1 and TRBJ2-1, with 7 bases identical to TRBD1. This CDR3 has 17 amino acids. Unmatched junction bases numbered 14, after V lost 3 bases and J lost 5 bases. Germline lookup yields CDR1 SGHRS and CDR2 YFSETQ. CDR3 bases: TGCGCCAGCAGCTACGGACAGGCCTCGCTTTCCCACAATGAGCAGTTCTTC. Translated, it gives CASSYGQASLSHNEQFF.

J is TRBJ2-1 and V is TRBV5-1, with D possibly TRBD2 on 5 matching bases. The germline CDR1 and CDR2 sequences are SGHRS and YFSETQ. The CDR3 is 15 amino acids. V shed 4 bases and J shed 3 bases, with 14 bases lying between them. The CDR3 loop is CASSASQAGYNEQFF. CDR3 sequence (DNA): TGCGCCAGCAGCGCTAGCCAGGCGGGCTACAATGAGCAGTTCTTC.

The chain has TRBV11-1 and TRBJ2-7; D is undetermined. The CDR3 contains 13 residues. Trimming pared 2 bases from V and 6 bases from J, leaving 11 bases between. Germline V CDR1 and CDR2: SGHAT, FQDESV (reference sequence). CDR3 residues: CASSLYYAAEQYF. DNA for the CDR3: TGTGCCAGCAGCTTATACTATGCGGCCGAGCAGTACTTC.

This chain links TRBV2 with TRBJ1-1, with TRBD1 as a possible D gene (5 bases). Germline lookup yields CDR1 SNHLY and CDR2 FYNNEI. Trimming shortened V by 6 bases and J by 0 bases, and 14 bases separated the two germline ends. The CDR3 length is 15 residues. This chain's CDR3 is CASRQDRTMNTEAFF. Here the CDR3 DNA reads TGTGCCAGCAGGCAAGACAGAACTATGAACACTGAAGCTTTCTTT.

This chain connects TRBV15 to TRBJ1-1; possible D gene TRBD1, 5 bases. Germline V gene data show CDR1 as LNHNV and CDR2 as YYDKDF (reference sequence). This CDR3 is built from 17 residues. The V end lost 3 bases, the J end lost 0 bases, and 17 bases lay between the germline ends. The CDR3 nucleotides are TGTGCCACCAGCAGCAGGGTCTGGCCCTCTATGAACACTGAAGCTTTCTTT. It encodes CATSSRVWPSMNTEAFF.

This clonotype was seen a few times. The CDR3 is CASREKDKANTGELFF. CDR3 in DNA: TGTGCCAGCAGAGAAAAGGACAAAGCGAACACCGGGGAGCTGTTTTTT. The rearrangement uses TRBV2 and TRBJ2-2; D is perhaps TRBD1 (5 bases). Germline CDR1 and CDR2: SNHLY and FYNNEI. Trimming left V 6 bases short and J 0 bases short, with 14 bases between. This CDR3 is 16 amino acids long.

The chain recombines TRBV29-1 with TRBJ2-7; tentatively, D is TRBD1 (5 bases). Germline V gives CDR1 SQVTM, CDR2 ANQGSEA. The V gene lost 7 bases and the J gene lost 4 bases, with 14 bases spanning the gap. The CDR3 extends over 12 amino acids. This chain's CDR3 is CSAQDSSYEQYF. CDR3 bases: TGCAGCGCGCAAGACAGTTCTTACGAGCAGTACTTC.

This clonotype has only a few counts. The CDR3 bases are TGTGCCACCAGTGATTCCCAGGTGGGGGACGAGCAGTACTTC. Its translation: CATSDSQVGDEQYF. The chain is built from TRBV24-1 and TRBJ2-7, with D possibly called TRBD1 or TRBD2 (5 bases each). Trimming took 2 bases from V and 5 from J, leaving 12 bases between them. Per the germline V gene, CDR1 is KGHDR and CDR2 is SFDVKD. CDR3 length: 14 residues.

J is TRBJ1-5 and V is TRBV7-2; tentatively, D is TRBD1 (5 bases). The CDR3 runs to 16 residues. V was cut by 0 bases and J by 1 base, with 10 bases left in between. Germline V CDR1 and CDR2: SGHTA, FQGNSA. The CDR3 coding sequence is TGTGCCAGCAGCTTAGCACCGGGGGGGAGCAATCAGCCCCAGCATTTT. Translated, it gives CASSLAPGGSNQPQHF. The variable domain in full, completed from reference TRBV7-2 and TRBJ1-5, reads GAGVSQSPSNKVTEKGKDVELRCDPISGHTALYWYRQSLGQGLEFLIYFQGNSAPDKSGLPSDRFSAERTGGSVSTLTIQRTQQEDSAVYLCASSLAPGGSNQPQHFGDGTRLSIL.

This sequence joins TRBV3-1 and TRBJ1-2; no firm D call. Per germline, CDR1 LGHDT and CDR2 YNNKEL (reference sequence). The CDR3 is made up of 14 amino acids. Trimming stripped 1 base from V and 6 bases from J, with 12 bases between. CDR3 in amino acids: CASSQVAISNGYTF. In nucleotides, the CDR3 is TGTGCCAGCAGCCAAGTTGCCATTTCCAATGGCTACACCTTC.

The rearrangement joins TRBV5-1 to TRBJ1-6; 7 positions match TRBD1. From germline, CDR1 is SGHRS and CDR2 YFSETQ. The CDR3 extends over 12 amino acids. Trimming at V came to 5 bases and at J to 8 bases, leaving 1 base not matched to a gene. CDR3 sequence (DNA): TGCGCCAGCAGGGGGACAGATTCACCCCTCCACTTT. Protein sequence: CASRGTDSPLHF.

By share of the sample, this clonotype is medium-sized. V and J are TRBV5-1 and TRBJ2-1; 7 positions match TRBD2. The CDR3 runs to 15 residues. The V segment lost 0 bases and the J segment 10 bases; nucleotides outside the gene matches: 10. The germline CDR1 and CDR2 sequences are SGHRS and YFSETQ. CDR3 residues: CASSLGARGVGEQFF. CDR3 bases: TGCGCCAGCAGCTTGGGCGCTCGGGGGGTAGGAGAGCAGTTCTTC.

The chain recombines TRBV15 with TRBJ2-5; 10 bases agree with TRBD2. Germline lookup yields CDR1 LNHNV and CDR2 YYDKDF (reference sequence). Trimming at V came to 5 bases and at J to 5 bases, leaving 11 bases not matched to a gene. This CDR3 region has 16 residues. CDR3 DNA sequence: TGTGCCACCAGCGGCGGACTAGCGGCCACTGGTGAGACCCAGTACTTC. Translation gives CATSGGLAATGETQYF.

A few counts support this clonotype. The rearrangement joins TRBV5-6 to TRBJ2-7; D may be TRBD1 or TRBD2 (5 bases each). The CDR3 contains 15 residues. CDR1 is SGHDT and CDR2 is YYEEEE in the germline V gene. The V end was cut by 8 bases, the J end by 0 bases, with 18 bases between. The CDR3 region has the DNA TGTGCCAGTAGCCGAGGGACGCAAATCTCCTACGAGCAGTACTTC. It translates to CASSRGTQISYEQYF.

The chain employs TRBV29-1 and TRBJ1-2, with D possibly being TRBD1 (5 bases). CDR1 is SQVTM, CDR2 ANQGSEA, per germline. The CDR3 has 14 residues. V lost 0 bases and J lost 1, with 9 bases in between. The CDR3: CSVEDGGFNYGYTF. The DNA for the CDR3 is TGCAGCGTTGAAGATGGGGGATTTAACTATGGCTACACCTTC.

The V and J genes are TRBV20-1 and TRBJ2-1; no reliable D call. The germline V and J ends were trimmed by 3 bases and 6 bases, with 15 bases remaining between them. CDR1 is DFQATT and CDR2 is SNEGSKA in the germline V gene (reference sequence). The CDR3 consists of 14 residues. The chain's CDR3 is CSASSPRNINEQFF. Written as DNA, the CDR3 is TGCAGTGCTAGCTCTCCTAGAAATATCAATGAGCAGTTCTTC.

This clonotype was found a few times. V usage is TRBV19 and J usage is TRBJ1-2, with a possible D match to TRBD1 (5 bases). Germline V gives CDR1 LNHDA, CDR2 SQIVND (reference sequence). Trimming cost V 3 bases and J 3 bases, with 14 bases left between them. This CDR3 contains 15 residues. For the CDR3, the DNA is TGTGCCAGTAGTATCGGTGTTAGGGGAGACTATGGCTACACCTTC. This sequence encodes CASSIGVRGDYGYTF.

The V gene is TRBV19, the J gene TRBJ1-4; D unresolved. This CDR3 spans 15 amino acids. Germline CDR1 reads LNHDA; CDR2 reads SQIVND (reference sequence). Trimming took off 4 bases at V and 8 bases at J, with 17 bases between the two ends. The CDR3 region has the DNA TGTGCCAGTAGTAAGGGCAATGTGCCGGAGGAAAAACTGTTTTTT. It encodes CASSKGNVPEEKLFF.

The J gene is TRBJ2-7, the V gene TRBV20-1; TRBD1 aligns across 7 bases. The CDR3 totals 16 residues. V was pared by 0 bases and J by 0 bases, with 8 bases of the junction left unmatched. Germline loops: CDR1 DFQATT, CDR2 SNEGSKA (reference sequence). The CDR3 coding sequence is TGCAGTGCTAGAGAGGTCAGGGGGACGGACTCCTACGAGCAGTACTTC. Its protein product is CSAREVRGTDSYEQYF.

As DNA, the CDR3 is TGTGCCAGCAGCCTCAGGGGAGGCTACGAGCAGTACTTC. As protein: CASSLRGGYEQYF. The chain is built from TRBV7-9 and TRBJ2-7; TRBD1 or TRBD2 may be the D gene (6 bases each). The germline V gene encodes CDR1 SEHNR and CDR2 FQNEAQ (reference sequence). The CDR3 totals 13 residues. Trimming took 5 bases from V and 3 from J, leaving 11 bases between them.

Details on this clonotype: A clone one base away is much larger, so this may be a read error. The chain links TRBV12-3 or TRBV12-4 to TRBJ1-1; 7 nucleotides line up with TRBD1. CDR3 length equals 15 residues. DNA of the CDR3: TGTGCCAGCAGTTTAAGGAGGGGGCAAGACACTGAAGCTTCCTTT. Translation: CASSLRRGQDTEASF.

This clonotype was recorded a few times. V is TRBV4-1 and J is TRBJ1-2; TRBD1 matches at 9 bases. This CDR3 spans 17 amino acids. The junction had 11 bases not matched to a gene; V was cut back by 3 bases and J by 3 bases. CDR1 MGHRA and CDR2 YSYEKL come from the germline V gene. The CDR3 protein is CASSQDPGQGSDYGYTF. As DNA, the CDR3 is TGCGCCAGCAGCCAGGACCCGGGACAGGGTAGCGACTATGGCTACACCTTC.

In this sample, this clonotype turned up a few times. V is TRBV20-1 and J is TRBJ2-2, with 16 bases lining up with TRBD2. The V gene's germline CDR1 is DFQATT and CDR2 SNEGSKA (reference sequence). J gave up 5 bases and V 5 bases, and 11 bases lay outside the gene matches. The CDR3 contains 18 residues. Here the CDR3 DNA reads TGCAGTGCTCAGGCGATCGGGACTAGCGGGGGGGTTACCGGGGAGCTGTTTTTT. Its protein product is CSAQAIGTSGGVTGELFF.

This clonotype was seen a few times. This sequence joins TRBV9 and TRBJ2-3; possibly TRBD1 or TRBD2 for D (5 bases each). The CDR3 is 16 amino acids. V lost 1 base, J lost 0 bases, and 12 bases lay in between. CDR1 SGDLS and CDR2 YYNGEE come from the germline V gene. CDR3 nucleotides: TGTGCCAGCAGCGTAACCGGGACCCCTAGCACAGATACGCAGTATTTT. It is translated as CASSVTGTPSTDTQYF. Full variable domain (rest looked up from reference TRBV9 and TRBJ2-3): DSGVTQTPKHLITATGQRVTLRCSPRSGDLSVYWYQQSLDQGLQFLIQYYNGEERAKGNILERFSAQQFPDLHSELNLSSLELGDSALYFCASSVTGTPSTDTQYFGPGTRLTVL.

The V gene is TRBV5-1, the J gene TRBJ2-3; possibly TRBD1 for D (5 bases). V was shortened by 2 bases and J by 1 base, with 14 bases between the two germline ends. Germline assignment: CDR1 SGHRS and CDR2 YFSETQ. The CDR3 consists of 16 residues. CDR3 nucleotides: TGCGCCAGCAGCTTATATCGGACACCTGGCACAGATACGCAGTATTTT. Translation gives CASSLYRTPGTDTQYF.